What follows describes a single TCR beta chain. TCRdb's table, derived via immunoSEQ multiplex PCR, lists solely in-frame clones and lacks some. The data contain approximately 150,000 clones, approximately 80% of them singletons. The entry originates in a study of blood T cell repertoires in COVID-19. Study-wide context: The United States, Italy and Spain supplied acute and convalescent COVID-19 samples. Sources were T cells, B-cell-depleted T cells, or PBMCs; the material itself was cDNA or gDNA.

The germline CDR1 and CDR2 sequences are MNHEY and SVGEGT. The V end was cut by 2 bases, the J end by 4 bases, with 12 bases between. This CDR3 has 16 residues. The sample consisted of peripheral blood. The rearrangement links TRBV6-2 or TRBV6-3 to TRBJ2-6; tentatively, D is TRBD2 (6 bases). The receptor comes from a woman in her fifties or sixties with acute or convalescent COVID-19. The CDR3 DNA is TGTGCCAGCAGTTACACCCGGGGGTACGGGGCCAACGTCCTGACTTTC. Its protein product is CASSYTRGYGANVLTF.